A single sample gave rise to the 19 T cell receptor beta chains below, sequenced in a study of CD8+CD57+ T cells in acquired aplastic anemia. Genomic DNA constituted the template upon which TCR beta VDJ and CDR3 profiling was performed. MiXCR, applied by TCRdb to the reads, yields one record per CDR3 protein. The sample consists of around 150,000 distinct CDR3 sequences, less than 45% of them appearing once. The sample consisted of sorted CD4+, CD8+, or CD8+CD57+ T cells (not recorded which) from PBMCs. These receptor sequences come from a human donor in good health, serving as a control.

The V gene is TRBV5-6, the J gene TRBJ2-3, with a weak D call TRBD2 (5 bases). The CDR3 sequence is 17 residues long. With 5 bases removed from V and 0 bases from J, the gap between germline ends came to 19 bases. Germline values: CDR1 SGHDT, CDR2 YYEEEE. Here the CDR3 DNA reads TGTGCCAGCAGGACTAACAGCTGGCGGACTAGCACAGATACGCAGTATTTT. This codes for CASRTNSWRTSTDTQYF.

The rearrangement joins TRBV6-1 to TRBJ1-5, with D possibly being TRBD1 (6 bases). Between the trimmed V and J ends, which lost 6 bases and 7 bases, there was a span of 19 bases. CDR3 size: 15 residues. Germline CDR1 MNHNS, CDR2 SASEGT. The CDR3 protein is CASSTTQGLGQPQHF. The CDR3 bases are TGTGCCAGCAGCACAACCCAGGGGCTAGGCCAGCCCCAGCATTTT.

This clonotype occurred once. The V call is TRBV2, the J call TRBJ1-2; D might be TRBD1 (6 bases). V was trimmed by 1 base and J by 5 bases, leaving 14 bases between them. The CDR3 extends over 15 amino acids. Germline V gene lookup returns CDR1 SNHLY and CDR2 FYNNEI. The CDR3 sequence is CASSEDRESVYGYTF. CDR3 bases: TGTGCCAGCAGTGAAGACAGGGAGTCGGTTTATGGCTACACCTTC. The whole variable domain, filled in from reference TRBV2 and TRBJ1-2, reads EPEVTQTPSHQVTQMGQEVILRCVPISNHLYFYWYRQILGQKVEFLVSFYNNEISEKSEIFDDQFSVERPDGSNFTLKIRSTKLEDSAMYFCASSEDRESVYGYTFGSGTRLTVV.

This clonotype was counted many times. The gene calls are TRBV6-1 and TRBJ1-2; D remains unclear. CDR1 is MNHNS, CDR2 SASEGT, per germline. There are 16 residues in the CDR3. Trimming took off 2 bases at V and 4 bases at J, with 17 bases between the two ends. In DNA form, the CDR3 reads TGTGCCAGCAGTGAACTGATTGGATATGAGACCTATGGCTACACCTTC. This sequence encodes CASSELIGYETYGYTF.

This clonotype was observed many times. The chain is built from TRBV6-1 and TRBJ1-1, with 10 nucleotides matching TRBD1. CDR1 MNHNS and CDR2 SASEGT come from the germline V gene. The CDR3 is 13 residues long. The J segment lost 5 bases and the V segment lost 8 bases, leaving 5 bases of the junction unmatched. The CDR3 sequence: CASDRGRVTEAFF. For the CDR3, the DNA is TGTGCCAGCGACAGGGGGCGCGTAACTGAAGCTTTCTTT.

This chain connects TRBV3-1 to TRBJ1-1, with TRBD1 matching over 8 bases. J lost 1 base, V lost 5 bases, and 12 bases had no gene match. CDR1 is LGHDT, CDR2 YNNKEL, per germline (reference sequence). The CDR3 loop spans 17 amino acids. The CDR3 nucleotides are TGTGCCAGCAGCTGGCGACCAGGGGGCACAAGGAACACTGAAGCTTTCTTT. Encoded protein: CASSWRPGGTRNTEAFF.

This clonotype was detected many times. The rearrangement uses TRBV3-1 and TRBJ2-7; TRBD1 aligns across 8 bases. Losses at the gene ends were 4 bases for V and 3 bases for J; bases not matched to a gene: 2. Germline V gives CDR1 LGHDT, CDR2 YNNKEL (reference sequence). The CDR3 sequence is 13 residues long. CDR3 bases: TGTGCCAGCAGCCGGGACAGGAACTACGAGCAGTACTTC. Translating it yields CASSRDRNYEQYF.

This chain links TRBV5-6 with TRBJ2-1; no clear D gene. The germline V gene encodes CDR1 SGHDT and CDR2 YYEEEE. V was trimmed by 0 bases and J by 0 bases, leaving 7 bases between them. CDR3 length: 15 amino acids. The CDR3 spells CASSLVPGSYNEQFF. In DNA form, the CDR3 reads TGTGCCAGCAGCTTGGTACCCGGCTCCTACAATGAGCAGTTCTTC. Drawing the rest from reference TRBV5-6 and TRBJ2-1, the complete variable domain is DAGVTQSPTHLIKTRGQQVTLRCSPKSGHDTVSWYQQALGQGPQFIFQYYEEEERQRGNFPDRFSGHQFPNYSSELNVNALLLGDSALYLCASSLVPGSYNEQFFGPGTRLTVL.

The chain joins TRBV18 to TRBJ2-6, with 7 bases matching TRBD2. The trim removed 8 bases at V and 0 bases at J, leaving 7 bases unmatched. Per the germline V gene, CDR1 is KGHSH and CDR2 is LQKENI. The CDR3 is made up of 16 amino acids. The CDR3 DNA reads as TGTGCCAGCCAAGGACGGGGGGTCTCTGGGGCCAACGTCCTGACTTTC. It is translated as CASQGRGVSGANVLTF.

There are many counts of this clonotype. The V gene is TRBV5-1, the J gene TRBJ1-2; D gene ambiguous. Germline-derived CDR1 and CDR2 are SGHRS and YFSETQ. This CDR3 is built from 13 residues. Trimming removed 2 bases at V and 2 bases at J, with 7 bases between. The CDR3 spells CASSLWANYGYTF. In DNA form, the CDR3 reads TGCGCCAGCAGCTTATGGGCGAACTATGGCTACACCTTC.

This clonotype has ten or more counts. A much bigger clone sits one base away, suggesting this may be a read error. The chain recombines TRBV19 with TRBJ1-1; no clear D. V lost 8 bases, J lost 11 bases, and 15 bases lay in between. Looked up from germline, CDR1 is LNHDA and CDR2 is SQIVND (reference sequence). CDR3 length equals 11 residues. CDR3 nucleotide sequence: TGTGCCAGTGCTTCGGTGGGTCGGGCTTTCTTT. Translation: CASASVGRAFF.

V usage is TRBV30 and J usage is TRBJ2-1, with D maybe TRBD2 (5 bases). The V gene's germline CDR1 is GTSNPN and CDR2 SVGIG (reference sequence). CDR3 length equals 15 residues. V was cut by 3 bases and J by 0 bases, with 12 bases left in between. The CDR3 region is CAWRVVGSSYNEQFF. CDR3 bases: TGTGCCTGGAGAGTTGTTGGGAGCTCCTACAATGAGCAGTTCTTC.

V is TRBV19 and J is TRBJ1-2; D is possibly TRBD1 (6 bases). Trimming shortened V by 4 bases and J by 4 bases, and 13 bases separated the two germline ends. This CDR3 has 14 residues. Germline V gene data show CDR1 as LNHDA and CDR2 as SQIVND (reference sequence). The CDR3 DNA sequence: TGTGCCAGTAGTAATCCCGGGACACGCTATGGCTACACCTTC. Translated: CASSNPGTRYGYTF.

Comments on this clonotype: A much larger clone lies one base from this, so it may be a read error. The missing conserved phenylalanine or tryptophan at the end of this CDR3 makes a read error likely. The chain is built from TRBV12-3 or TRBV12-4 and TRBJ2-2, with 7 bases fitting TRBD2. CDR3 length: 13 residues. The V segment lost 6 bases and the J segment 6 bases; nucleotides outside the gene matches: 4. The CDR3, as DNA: TGTGCCAGCAGCCCAACTAGCGCCGGGGAGCTGTTTTCT. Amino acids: CASSPTSAGELFS.

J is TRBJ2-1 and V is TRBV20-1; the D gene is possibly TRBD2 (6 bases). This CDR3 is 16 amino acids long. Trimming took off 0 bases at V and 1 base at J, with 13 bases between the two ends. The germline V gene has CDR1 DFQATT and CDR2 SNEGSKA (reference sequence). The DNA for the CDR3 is TGCAGTGCTAGAGATCGGGCGGGACCATCCTACAATGAGCAGTTCTTC. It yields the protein CSARDRAGPSYNEQFF.

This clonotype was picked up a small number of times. CDR3 sequence reads: CASSARTGSGTDTQYF. Written as DNA, the CDR3 is TGTGCCAGCAGTGCTCGAACGGGCTCGGGCACAGATACGCAGTATTTT. The J gene is TRBJ2-3, the V gene TRBV25-1; D gene uncertain. The CDR3 totals 16 residues. Germline lookup yields CDR1 MGHDK and CDR2 SYGVNS. Trimming removed 4 bases at V and 1 base at J, with 15 bases between. Based on the CDR3 plus reference TRBV25-1 and TRBJ2-3, the full variable domain is EADIYQTPRYLVIGTGKKITLECSQTMGHDKMYWYQQDPGMELHLIHYSYGVNSTEKGDLSSESTVSRIRTEHFPLTLESARPSHTSQYLCASSARTGSGTDTQYFGPGTRLTVL.

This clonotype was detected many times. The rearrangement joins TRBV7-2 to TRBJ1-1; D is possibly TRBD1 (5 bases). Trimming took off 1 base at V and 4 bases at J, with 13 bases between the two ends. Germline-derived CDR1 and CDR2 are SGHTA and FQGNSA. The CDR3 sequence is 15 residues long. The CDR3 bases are TGTGCCAGCAGCTTAGGCGGCAGGGCAACCACTGAAGCTTTCTTT. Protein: CASSLGGRATTEAFF.

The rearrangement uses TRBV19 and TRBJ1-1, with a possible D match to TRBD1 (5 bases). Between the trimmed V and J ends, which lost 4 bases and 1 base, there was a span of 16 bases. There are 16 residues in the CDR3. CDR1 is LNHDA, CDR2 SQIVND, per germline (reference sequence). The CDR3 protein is CASSTTAGPGNTEAFF. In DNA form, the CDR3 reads TGTGCCAGTAGTACCACTGCAGGGCCCGGGAACACTGAAGCTTTCTTT.

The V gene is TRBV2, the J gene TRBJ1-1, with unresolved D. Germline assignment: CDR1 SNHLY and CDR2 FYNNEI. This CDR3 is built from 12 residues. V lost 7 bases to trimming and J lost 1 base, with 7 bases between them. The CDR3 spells CASKRWNTEAFF. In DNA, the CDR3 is TGTGCCAGCAAACGGTGGAACACTGAAGCTTTCTTT.